In its sample, the clone carrying this T cell receptor beta chain was seen a few times. The antigen remains unidentified. This entry is derived from a study of CD8 T cells in ankylosing spondylitis. Overall study findings and caveats: Seemingly characteristic of ankylosing spondylitis blood was a TCR beta motif consisting of about 8 highly homologous variants.

Germline trimming cut 2 bases from V and 2 bases from J; bases unmatched to any gene: 8. In germline, CDR1 is KGHSH, CDR2 LQKENI. The CDR3 is 17 residues long. TCRdb re-called the 5' RACE reads through MiXCR, storing one row per CDR3 protein. The sample yields around 490,000 distinct CDR3 sequences, approximately 5.3% seen once. The chain links TRBV18 to TRBJ2-2; 7 bases are a match to TRBD2. This clonotype was obtained from a male donor with ankylosing spondylitis. Source material: blood, either unsorted or a sorted T cell fraction (not recorded which). The CDR3, as DNA: TGTGCCAGCTCACCAGTTATCGGGGACTATAACACCGGGGAGCTGTTTTTT. Amino acid sequence: CASSPVIGDYNTGELFF.